This T cell receptor (beta chain) comes out of a study of CD8+ T cells in alopecia areata. Specified treatment: oral pan-JAK inhibitor, 5-10 mg twice daily. From alopecia areata patients, lesional scalp punch biopsies and peripheral blood were collected. Extracted from the samples, RNA was reverse transcribed into cDNA to serve as the sequencing template. Some clones are missing from TCRdb's copy, which holds only in-frame ones; the method was immunoSEQ multiplex PCR. The sample carries just over 150,000 clones, roughly 65% recorded once. This clone occurred once. V shed 4 bases, J shed 7 bases, and the junction held 6 bases outside the gene matches. The CDR3 is made up of 15 amino acids. CDR1 and CDR2 (germline): SGHDN, FVKESK.

Sample: CD4+ T cells sorted from blood, taken at week 4, from a patient treated with tofacitinib. This chain joins TRBV14 and TRBJ2-1, with TRBD2 matching over 11 bases. The TCR was taken from a human donor with alopecia areata. The CDR3 sequence is CASSPLAGGRNEQFF. In DNA form, the CDR3 reads TGTGCCAGCAGCCCCCTAGCGGGGGGAAGGAATGAGCAGTTCTTC.